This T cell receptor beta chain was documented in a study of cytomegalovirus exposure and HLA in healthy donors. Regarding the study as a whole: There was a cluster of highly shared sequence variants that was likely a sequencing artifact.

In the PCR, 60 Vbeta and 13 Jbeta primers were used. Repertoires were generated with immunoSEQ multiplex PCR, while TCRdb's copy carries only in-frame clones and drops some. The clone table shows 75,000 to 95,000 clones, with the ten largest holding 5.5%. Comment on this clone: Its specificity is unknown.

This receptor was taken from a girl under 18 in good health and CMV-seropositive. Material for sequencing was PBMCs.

The CDR3 bases are TGTGCCAGCACCCCAGGGATTCGAGGTGCACAAGAGACCCAGTACTTC. Protein product: CASTPGIRGAQETQYF. The chain combines TRBV11-3 with TRBJ2-5, with a tentative D call TRBD1 (5 bases). Germline V gene sequence: CDR1 SGHNT, CDR2 YENEEA. Trimming stripped 7 bases from V and 2 bases from J, with 20 bases between. This CDR3 has 16 residues.